The clone carrying this TCR beta chain was recorded only once. Its antigen is unidentified. The data derive from a study of blood T cells in healthy people across ages. Study outcomes and limitations: Diversity figures derived from one million T cells were judged to underestimate the true value.

V dropped 5 bases and J dropped 0; count of bases not matched to a gene: 6. Germline V gene data show CDR1 as SNHLY and CDR2 as FYNNEI. The CDR3 is 18 amino acids. They isolated at least 6 million PBMCs from each sample. The use of a sample-barcoded 5' primer and a J-beta primer mix characterized a second PCR of roughly 6 to 12 cycles. Each cDNA was tagged by a template-switch adaptor containing 12 random nucleotides. MiXCR, applied by TCRdb to the 5' RACE reads, yields one record per CDR3 protein. The sample has roughly 1.4 million distinct CDR3 sequences; approximately 59% are singletons. J is TRBJ2-6 and V is TRBV2; TRBD1 agrees at 11 bases. This receptor was identified in a man aged 18 to 30 in good health. Sequenced sample: blood. The CDR3 region is CASSYRDRGFSGANVLTF. The CDR3 bases are TGTGCCAGCAGTTACCGGGACAGGGGGTTCTCTGGGGCCAACGTCCTGACTTTC.